This record concerns one T cell receptor (beta chain) sequence. Per the authors' pipeline: From reference gene primer amplification, estimates of nucleated cell counts were derived. The method was immunoSEQ multiplex PCR; TCRdb's version includes in-frame clones alone and lacks a portion of them. D and trimming were read from the DNA, whereas the V and J calls and clone size are those reported in that table. Of over 250,000 clones detected, over 80% appear once; the ten largest clones hold approximately 1.5%. The sample comes from a study of blood T cell repertoires in COVID-19. As for the study in general: COVID-19 samples, acute and convalescent, were from the United States, Italy and Spain.

The source of this sequence is a woman aged 40 to 55 who had recovered from COVID-19. Specimen: peripheral blood.

The CDR3 DNA follows: TGTGCCAGCAGTTTATCGGCAGGGGAGTATTCAGGATTTGGCTACACCTTC. Protein sequence: CASSLSAGEYSGFGYTF. This chain joins TRBV27 and TRBJ1-2; maybe TRBD1 (6 bases). The V end lost 0 bases, the J end lost 7 bases, and 21 bases lay between the germline ends. This CDR3 region has 17 residues. Germline CDR1 and CDR2: MNHEY and SMNVEV (reference sequence).